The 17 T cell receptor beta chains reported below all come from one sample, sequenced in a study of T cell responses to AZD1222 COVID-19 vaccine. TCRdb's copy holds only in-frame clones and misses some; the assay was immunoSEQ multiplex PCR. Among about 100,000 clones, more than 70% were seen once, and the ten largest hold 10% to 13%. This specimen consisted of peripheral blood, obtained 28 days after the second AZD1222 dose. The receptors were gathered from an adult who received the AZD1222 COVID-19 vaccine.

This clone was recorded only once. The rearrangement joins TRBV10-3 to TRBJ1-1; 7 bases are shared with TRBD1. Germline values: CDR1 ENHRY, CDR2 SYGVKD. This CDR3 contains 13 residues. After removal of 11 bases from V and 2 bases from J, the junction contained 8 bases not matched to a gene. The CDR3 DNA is TGTGCCGGCCAGGGACAGTCCAACACTGAAGCTTTCTTT. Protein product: CAGQGQSNTEAFF.

CDR3 residues: CASSSLAGVGSYNEQFF. CDR3 bases: TGTGCCAGCAGTTCCCTAGCGGGAGTGGGCTCCTACAATGAGCAGTTCTTC. This chain joins TRBV28 and TRBJ2-1; TRBD2 matches 10 bases. From germline, CDR1 is MDHEN and CDR2 SYDVKM. The CDR3 is made up of 17 amino acids. Trimming removed 4 bases from V and 0 bases from J; junction bases left unmatched: 6.

The CDR3 sequence: CAISDTQGSGEKLFF. CDR3 bases: TGTGCCATCAGTGATACCCAGGGGTCGGGTGAAAAACTGTTTTTT. The rearrangement joins TRBV10-3 to TRBJ1-4; possibly TRBD1 for D (6 bases). Germline assignment: CDR1 ENHRY and CDR2 SYGVKD. Trimming cost V 3 bases and J 7 bases, with 15 bases left between them. The CDR3 loop spans 15 amino acids.

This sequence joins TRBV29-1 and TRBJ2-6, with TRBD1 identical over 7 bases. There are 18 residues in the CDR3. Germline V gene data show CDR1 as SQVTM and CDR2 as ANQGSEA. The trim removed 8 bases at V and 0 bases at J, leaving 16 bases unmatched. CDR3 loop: CSPTGTTGRGSGANVLTF. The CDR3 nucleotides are TGCAGCCCTACCGGGACGACAGGGAGAGGCTCTGGGGCCAACGTCCTGACTTTC. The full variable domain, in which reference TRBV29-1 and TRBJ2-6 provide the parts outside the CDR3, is SAVISQKPSRDICQRGTSLTIQCQVDSQVTMMFWYRQQPGQSLTLIATANQGSEATYESGFVIDKFPISRPNLTFSTLTVSNMSPEDSSIYLCSPTGTTGRGSGANVLTFGAGSRLTVL.

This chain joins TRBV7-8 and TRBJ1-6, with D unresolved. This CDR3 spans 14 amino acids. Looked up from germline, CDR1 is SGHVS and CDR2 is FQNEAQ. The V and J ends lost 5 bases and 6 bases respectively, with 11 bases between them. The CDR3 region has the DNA TGTGCCAGCAGCCCCGGCTCGGGTAATTCACCCCTCCACTTT. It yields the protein CASSPGSGNSPLHF.

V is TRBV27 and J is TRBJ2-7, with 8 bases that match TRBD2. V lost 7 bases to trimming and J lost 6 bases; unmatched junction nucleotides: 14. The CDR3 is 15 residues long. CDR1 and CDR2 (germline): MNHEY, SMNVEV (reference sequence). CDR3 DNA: TGTGCCAGCATCCGACGGGGGGGTGTAATCGGCGAGCAGTACTTC. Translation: CASIRRGGVIGEQYF.

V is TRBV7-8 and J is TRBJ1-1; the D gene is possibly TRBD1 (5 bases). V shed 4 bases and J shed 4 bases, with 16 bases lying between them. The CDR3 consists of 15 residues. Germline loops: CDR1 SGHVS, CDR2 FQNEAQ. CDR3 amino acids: CASSSLRQGRTEAFF. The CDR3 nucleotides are TGTGCCAGCAGCTCCCTGAGGCAGGGACGCACTGAAGCTTTCTTT.

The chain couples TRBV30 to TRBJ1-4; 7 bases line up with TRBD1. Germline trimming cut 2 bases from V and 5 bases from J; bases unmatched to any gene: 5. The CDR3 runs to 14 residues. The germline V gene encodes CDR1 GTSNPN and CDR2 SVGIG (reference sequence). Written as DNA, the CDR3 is TGTGCCTGGAGTCAGACAGGGTTGAATGAAAAACTGTTTTTT. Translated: CAWSQTGLNEKLFF.

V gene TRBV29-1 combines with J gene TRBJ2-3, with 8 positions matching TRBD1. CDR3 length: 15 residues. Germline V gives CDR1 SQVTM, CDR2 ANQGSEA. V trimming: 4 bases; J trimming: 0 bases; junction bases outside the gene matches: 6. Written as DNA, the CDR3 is TGCAGCGTTGCGGAGACAGGGGCTAGCACAGATACGCAGTATTTT. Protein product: CSVAETGASTDTQYF.

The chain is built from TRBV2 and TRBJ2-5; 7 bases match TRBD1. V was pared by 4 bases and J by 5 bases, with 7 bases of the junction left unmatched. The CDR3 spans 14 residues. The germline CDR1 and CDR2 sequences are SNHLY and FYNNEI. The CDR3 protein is CASSGPGGVETQYF. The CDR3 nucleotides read TGTGCCAGCAGTGGTCCAGGGGGAGTTGAGACCCAGTACTTC.

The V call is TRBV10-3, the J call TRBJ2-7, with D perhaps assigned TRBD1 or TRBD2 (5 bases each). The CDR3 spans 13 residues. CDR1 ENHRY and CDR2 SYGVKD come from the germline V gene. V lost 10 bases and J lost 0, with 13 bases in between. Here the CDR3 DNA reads TGTGCCACCGGGGACGCTAACTCCTACGAGCAGTACTTC. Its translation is CATGDANSYEQYF.

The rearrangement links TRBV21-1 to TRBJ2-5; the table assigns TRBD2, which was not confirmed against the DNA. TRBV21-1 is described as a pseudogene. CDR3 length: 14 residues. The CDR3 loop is CASSPGGGRETQYF. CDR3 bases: TGTGCCAGCAGCCCTGGGGGGGGAAGGGAGACCCAGTACTTC.

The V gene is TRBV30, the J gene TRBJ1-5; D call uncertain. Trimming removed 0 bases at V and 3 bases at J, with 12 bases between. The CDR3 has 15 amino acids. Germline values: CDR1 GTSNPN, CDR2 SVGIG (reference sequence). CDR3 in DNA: TGTGCCTGGAGTGTACTTGCGGGCAACAATCAGCCCCAGCATTTT. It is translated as CAWSVLAGNNQPQHF.

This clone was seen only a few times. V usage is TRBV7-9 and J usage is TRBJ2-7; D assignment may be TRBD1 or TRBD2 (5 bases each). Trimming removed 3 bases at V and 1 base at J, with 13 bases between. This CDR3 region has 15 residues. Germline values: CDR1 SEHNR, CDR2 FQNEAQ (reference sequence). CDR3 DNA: TGTGCCAGCAGCTTCAAAAGGGACGGATCCTACGAGCAGTACTTC. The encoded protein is CASSFKRDGSYEQYF.

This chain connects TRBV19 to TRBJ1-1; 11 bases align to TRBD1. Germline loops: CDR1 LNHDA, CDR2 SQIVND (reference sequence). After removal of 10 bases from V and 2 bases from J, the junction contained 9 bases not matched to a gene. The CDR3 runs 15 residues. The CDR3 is CATGDRGRPNTEAFF. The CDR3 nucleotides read TGTGCCACCGGGGACAGGGGGAGGCCCAACACTGAAGCTTTCTTT.

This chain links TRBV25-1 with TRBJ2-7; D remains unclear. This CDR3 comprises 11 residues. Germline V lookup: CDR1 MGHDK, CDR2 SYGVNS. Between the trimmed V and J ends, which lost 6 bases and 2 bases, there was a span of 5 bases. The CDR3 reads CASSEAYEQYF. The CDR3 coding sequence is TGTGCCAGCAGCGAGGCCTACGAGCAGTACTTC.

CDR3 bases: TGTGCCAGCTCAGTCTCGGTTCGGGAAAAACTGTTTTTT. Translated: CASSVSVREKLFF. This chain links TRBV18 with TRBJ1-4; no clear D. The germline CDR1 and CDR2 sequences are KGHSH and LQKENI. V was pared by 5 bases and J by 8 bases, with 12 bases between. This CDR3 is 13 amino acids long.